Following are 15 T cell receptor beta chains from one sample sequenced in a study of beta chain features in type 1 diabetes. Reverse transcribing all isolated RNA meant expressed TCRB transcripts were sequenced. Produced via immunoSEQ multiplex PCR; TCRdb's table is partial and in-frame only. In the table there are a few hundred thousand clones, 14% to 15% of which are singletons. No antigens are known for them. Broader study findings: Type 1 diabetes patients had moderately but significantly shorter TCRB CDR3s in all four CD4+ subsets.

The source material was naive CD4+ T cells from blood. The source of these receptors is a man younger than 35 with type 1 diabetes.

In this sample, this clone turned up a few times. This chain joins TRBV15 and TRBJ2-7; the D gene is possibly TRBD2 (5 bases). V shed 1 base and J shed 2 bases, with 12 bases lying between them. This CDR3 region has 15 residues. The V gene's germline CDR1 is LNHNV and CDR2 YYDKDF (reference sequence). The CDR3, as DNA: TGTGCCACCAGCAGAGGAACGACGGGGACCTACGAGCAGTACTTC. Amino acid sequence: CATSRGTTGTYEQYF.

In nucleotides, the CDR3 is TGTGCCAGCAGCTTAGCCCCTCCGGGCACAGATACGCAGTATTTT. As protein: CASSLAPPGTDTQYF. The V gene is TRBV7-2, the J gene TRBJ2-3, with D unresolved. V was trimmed by 0 bases and J by 1 base, leaving 8 bases between them. The V gene's germline CDR1 is SGHTA and CDR2 FQGNSA. CDR3 length equals 15 residues.

The chain has TRBV5-1 and TRBJ2-7, with D maybe TRBD2 (5 bases). Germline V lookup: CDR1 SGHRS, CDR2 YFSETQ. V was cut by 1 base and J by 4 bases, with 15 bases left in between. This CDR3 contains 15 residues. The CDR3, as DNA: TGCGCCAGCAGCTTGAGAGATCCCGGGGTGTACGAGCAGTACTTC. Amino acid sequence: CASSLRDPGVYEQYF. Together with reference TRBV5-1 and TRBJ2-7, the CDR3 gives the full variable domain: KAGVTQTPRYLIKTRGQQVTLSCSPISGHRSVSWYQQTPGQGLQFLFEYFSETQRNKGNFPGRFSGRQFSNSRSEMNVSTLELGDSALYLCASSLRDPGVYEQYFGPGTRLTVT.

This clone appeared a few times. This chain connects TRBV29-1 to TRBJ2-5, with TRBD2 matching 7 bases. CDR3 size: 15 residues. J lost 6 bases, V lost 5 bases, and 15 bases had no gene match. Germline CDR1 reads SQVTM; CDR2 reads ANQGSEA. CDR3 sequence reads: CSVRGVMGGIQTQYF. The CDR3 nucleotides are TGCAGCGTTCGGGGGGTCATGGGTGGTATTCAGACCCAGTACTTC.

The rearrangement links TRBV6-6 to TRBJ2-7; 11 bases line up with TRBD1. The CDR3 extends over 14 amino acids. The V gene's germline CDR1 is MNHNY and CDR2 SVGAGI (reference sequence). V shed 11 bases, J shed 3 bases, and the junction held 9 bases outside the gene matches. Here the CDR3 DNA reads TGTGCCGCCGAAAAAGGGACAGGGGGCTACGAGCAGTACTTC. It translates to CAAEKGTGGYEQYF.

This sequence joins TRBV5-4 and TRBJ2-5, with unresolved D. V was clipped by 0 bases and J by 0 bases, with 12 bases between them. The length of the CDR3 is 16 residues. Per germline, CDR1 SGHNT and CDR2 YYREEE (reference sequence). In nucleotides, the CDR3 is TGTGCCAGCAGCTTGGGAGGAACCCCGTACCAAGAGACCCAGTACTTC. Translated, it gives CASSLGGTPYQETQYF.

The chain recombines TRBV9 with TRBJ2-1; the match to TRBD2 covers 10 bases. Losses at the gene ends were 3 bases for V and 3 bases for J; bases not matched to a gene: 15. The CDR3 is 19 residues long. Germline CDR1 SGDLS, CDR2 YYNGEE. The CDR3 loop reads CASSGRLTSGERGYNEQFF. CDR3 in DNA: TGTGCCAGCAGCGGACGCCTTACTAGCGGGGAACGCGGCTACAATGAGCAGTTCTTC.

This clone has more than one count but fewer than ten. The chain links TRBV18 to TRBJ2-2; no firm D call. The CDR3 length is 14 residues. CDR1 KGHSH and CDR2 LQKENI come from the germline V gene. Trimming removed 3 bases from V and 1 base from J, with 6 bases in between. The CDR3 is CASSPAGNTGELFF. Written as DNA, the CDR3 is TGTGCCAGCTCACCGGCAGGGAACACCGGGGAGCTGTTTTTT.

The sample holds a few counts of this clone. Other DNA sequences in the same sample also yield this CDR3. This sequence joins TRBV20-1 and TRBJ2-7; D is undetermined. Trimming took off 2 bases at V and 1 base at J, with 3 bases between the two ends. The CDR3 sequence is 11 residues long. Germline assignment: CDR1 DFQATT and CDR2 SNEGSKA (reference sequence). The CDR3 DNA is TGCAGTGCTAGACAATCCTACGAGCAGTACTTC. Translated: CSARQSYEQYF.

This clone has only a few counts. The rearrangement links TRBV7-9 to TRBJ1-5; TRBD1 agrees at 8 bases. The CDR3 is 14 amino acids. Germline V gene lookup returns CDR1 SEHNR and CDR2 FQNEAQ (reference sequence). With 5 bases clipped from V and 5 bases from J, the junction kept 5 bases outside the gene matches. The CDR3 sequence: CASSRQGTYQPQHF. CDR3 DNA sequence: TGTGCCAGCAGCCGACAGGGGACTTATCAGCCCCAGCATTTT.

This clone was recorded a few times. The V gene is TRBV14, the J gene TRBJ1-4; 8 positions agree with TRBD1. Germline V gene lookup returns CDR1 SGHDN and CDR2 FVKESK. J lost 7 bases, V lost 2 bases, and 6 bases had no gene match. This CDR3 comprises 15 residues. The chain's CDR3 is CASSQRDRRLEKLFF. Written as DNA, the CDR3 is TGTGCCAGCAGCCAAAGGGACAGGAGACTTGAAAAACTGTTTTTT.

Only a few counts were recorded for this clone. An end of the junction does not agree with germline; a read error may underlie this. V and J are TRBV7-2 and TRBJ2-7, with TRBD1 matching 7 bases. The length of the CDR3 is 12 residues. Germline V CDR1 and CDR2: SGHTA, FQGNSA. The DNA of the CDR3 is TGTGCCAGCAGCTTAGCGCAGACAGGGCGGAACTTC. Residues: CASSLAQTGRNF.

The chain has TRBV5-1 and TRBJ2-1; 10 nucleotides agree with TRBD2. Looked up from germline, CDR1 is SGHRS and CDR2 is YFSETQ. The V segment lost 4 bases and the J segment 6 bases; nucleotides outside the gene matches: 7. This CDR3 is 15 amino acids long. CDR3 nucleotides: TGCGCCAGCAGCCCCCTAGCGGGAGTCGCCAATGAGCAGTTCTTC. Translation gives CASSPLAGVANEQFF.

The chain carries TRBV7-9 and TRBJ2-3; maybe TRBD2 (5 bases). This CDR3 contains 14 residues. Trimming shortened V by 3 bases and J by 6 bases, and 13 bases separated the two germline ends. Per germline, CDR1 SEHNR and CDR2 FQNEAQ (reference sequence). CDR3 nucleotides: TGTGCCAGCAGCTTTCGGCTAGCATCCGATACGCAGTATTTT. This translates into CASSFRLASDTQYF. Full variable domain (rest looked up from reference TRBV7-9 and TRBJ2-3): DTGVSQNPRHKITKRGQNVTFRCDPISEHNRLYWYRQTLGQGPEFLTYFQNEAQLEKSRLLSDRFSAERPKGSFSTLEIQRTEQGDSAMYLCASSFRLASDTQYFGPGTRLTVL.

The chain couples TRBV5-1 to TRBJ2-3, with no clear D. This CDR3 is 15 amino acids long. Trimming took 0 bases from V and 6 from J, leaving 14 bases between them. CDR1 and CDR2 (germline): SGHRS, YFSETQ. For the CDR3, the DNA is TGCGCCAGCAGCTTGGGGGTCCCCCGGGTGGATACGCAGTATTTT. Its protein is CASSLGVPRVDTQYF. Together with reference TRBV5-1 and TRBJ2-3, the CDR3 gives the full variable domain: KAGVTQTPRYLIKTRGQQVTLSCSPISGHRSVSWYQQTPGQGLQFLFEYFSETQRNKGNFPGRFSGRQFSNSRSEMNVSTLELGDSALYLCASSLGVPRVDTQYFGPGTRLTVL.